The entry below describes one T cell receptor (beta chain). Its antigen remains unknown. This record comes from a study of T cell repertoires in cytomegalovirus infection. As for the study in general: CMV epitopes that were recently identified and HLA-C-restricted were used alongside well-studied HLA-B-restricted ones. Indicated by public TCR beta signatures were CMV infection and matching HLA type. Study results and limitations: Based on cumulative public TCR beta family frequency, carriers of CMV plus the relevant HLA were identified. HLA-C-restricted CMV clonotypes gave the most frequent clonotype in two of eight donors.

CDR3 size: 15 residues. V shed 7 bases, J shed 1 base, and the junction held 5 bases outside the gene matches. Germline CDR1 LNHDA, CDR2 SQIVND (reference sequence). Each CDR3 protein is one row after TCRdb ran MiXCR on the reads. The repertoire holds hundreds of thousands of distinct CDR3 sequences, with about 28% as singletons. The receptor was derived from a human donor in good health (CMV status not recorded). Some clones in this sample may be carry-over from other donors' samples. The genes are TRBV19 and TRBJ2-2; 8 bases line up with TRBD1. Specimen: cultured PBMCs, collected from culture after CMV antigen stimulation. CDR3 region: CASTSGTGNTGELFF. The CDR3 coding sequence is TGTGCCAGTACTTCCGGGACAGGGAACACCGGGGAGCTGTTTTTT. Full variable domain (rest looked up from reference TRBV19 and TRBJ2-2): DGGITQSPKYLFRKEGQNVTLSCEQNLNHDAMYWYRQDPGQGLRLIYYSQIVNDFQKGDIAEGYSVSREKKESFPLTVTSAQKNPTAFYLCASTSGTGNTGELFFGEGSRLTVL.